This T cell receptor (beta chain) is drawn from a study of T cell repertoires in cytomegalovirus infection. Overall study context: Both a matching HLA type and CMV infection were indicated by public TCR beta signatures.

This CDR3 region has 16 residues. V shed 5 bases and J 6 bases; nucleotides not matched to a gene: 11. TCRdb re-called the reads through MiXCR, storing one row per CDR3 protein. The sample contains roughly 230,000 distinct CDR3 sequences, 9% to 15% of which appear only once. This clonotype occurred many times. V is TRBV12-3 or TRBV12-4 and J is TRBJ2-7, with TRBD1 matching 12 bases. Sequenced input: PBMCs. The sequence was obtained from a human donor in good health (CMV status not recorded). Some clones in this sample may be carry-over from other donors' samples. The CDR3 region is CASSRTPGQGAIEQYF. CDR3 nucleotides: TGTGCCAGCAGTCGTACTCCGGGACAGGGGGCCATCGAGCAGTACTTC.